Sequencing of this TCR beta chain was carried out in a study of shared clonotypes between healthy human individuals. Libraries were prepared by immunoSEQ multiplex PCR; TCRdb keeps only in-frame clonotypes and omits some of them. The table lists more than 1 million clones, about 84% of them singletons. The CDR3 is made up of 15 amino acids. Germline CDR1 reads SGHNT; CDR2 reads YYREEE (reference sequence). Between the trimmed V and J ends, which lost 1 base and 3 bases, there was a span of 13 bases. General observations from the study: Investigators expected sequencing depth to affect clonotype sharing among donors.

At least ten counts were recorded for this clone. Its antigen is not identified. This clonotype was obtained from a man between 18 and 29 years old in good health. Some clones in this sample may be carry-over from other donors' samples. The rearrangement joins TRBV5-4 to TRBJ1-2; D call uncertain. Sequenced material: memory CD4+ T cells from PBMCs. Subset indicated: CD45RA-negative fraction. Here the CDR3 DNA reads TGTGCCAGCAGCTTGTTTATACGGCAGGACTATGGCTACACCTTC. Translated, it gives CASSLFIRQDYGYTF.